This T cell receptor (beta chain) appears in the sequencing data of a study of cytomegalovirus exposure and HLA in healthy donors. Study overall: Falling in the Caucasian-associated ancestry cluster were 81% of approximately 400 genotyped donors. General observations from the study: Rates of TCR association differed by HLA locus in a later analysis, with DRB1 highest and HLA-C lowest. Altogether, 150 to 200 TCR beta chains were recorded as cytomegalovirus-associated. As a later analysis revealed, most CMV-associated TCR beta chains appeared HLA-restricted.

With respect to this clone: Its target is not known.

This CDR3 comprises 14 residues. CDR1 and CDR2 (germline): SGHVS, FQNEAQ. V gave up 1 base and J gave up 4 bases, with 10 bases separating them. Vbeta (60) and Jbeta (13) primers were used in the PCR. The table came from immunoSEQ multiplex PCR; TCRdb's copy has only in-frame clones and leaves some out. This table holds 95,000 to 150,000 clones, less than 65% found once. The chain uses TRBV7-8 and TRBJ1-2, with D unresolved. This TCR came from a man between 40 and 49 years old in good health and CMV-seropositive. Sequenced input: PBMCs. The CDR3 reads CASSLDGGIYGYTF. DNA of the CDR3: TGTGCCAGCAGCTTAGACGGCGGGATCTATGGCTACACCTTC.